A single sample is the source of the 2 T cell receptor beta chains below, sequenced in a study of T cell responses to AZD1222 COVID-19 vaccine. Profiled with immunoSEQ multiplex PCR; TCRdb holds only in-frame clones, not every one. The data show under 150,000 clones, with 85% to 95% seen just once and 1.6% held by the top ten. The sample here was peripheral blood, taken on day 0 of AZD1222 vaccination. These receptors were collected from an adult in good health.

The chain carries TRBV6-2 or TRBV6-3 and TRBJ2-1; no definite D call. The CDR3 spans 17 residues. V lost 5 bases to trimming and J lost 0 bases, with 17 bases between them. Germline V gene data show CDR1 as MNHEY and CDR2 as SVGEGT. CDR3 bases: TGTGCCAGCAGTCCCCACGGACGACTTAGCTCCTACAATGAGCAGTTCTTC. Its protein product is CASSPHGRLSSYNEQFF.

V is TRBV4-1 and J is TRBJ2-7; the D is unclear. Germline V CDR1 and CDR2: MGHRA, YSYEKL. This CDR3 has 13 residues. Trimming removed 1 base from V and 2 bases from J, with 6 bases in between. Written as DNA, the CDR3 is TGCGCCAGCAGCCAAGGGGTTACCTACGAGCAGTACTTC. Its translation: CASSQGVTYEQYF.